The rows below give T cell receptor beta chains drawn from one sample of a study of cytotoxic CD8 clonotypes in ibrutinib-treated CLL. Data came from immunoSEQ multiplex PCR; TCRdb stores just in-frame clones and leaves some out. Among more than 200,000 clones, around three quarters were seen once, and the ten largest hold 15% to 17%. Source: PBMCs, taken after 24 months of ibrutinib treatment. These receptor sequences come from a human donor with chronic lymphocytic leukemia. CDR3s include the opening cysteine and the closing phenylalanine or tryptophan. D genes are given only for firm matches. Clone size appears in some rows only: once, few, many, or a class for an expanded clone.

size,J,D,V,DNA,CDR3
.,TRBJ2-1,.,TRBV19,TGTGCCAGTAGCCCGGGCCGGCTAGGAAGCCACAGCAATGAGCAGTTCTTC,CASSPGRLGSHSNEQFF
few,TRBJ2-7,.,TRBV5-1,TGCGCCAGCAGGGAGTCCTACGAGCAGTACTTC,CASRESYEQYF
few,TRBJ1-1,.,TRBV7-9,TGTGCCAGCAGCCTGGGGGGGAATGAAGCTTTCTTT,CASSLGGNEAFF
.,TRBJ1-2,.,TRBV7-2,TGTGCCAGCAGCCGGGGGCAGGACGACTATGGCTACACCTTC,CASSRGQDDYGYTF
.,TRBJ2-3,.,TRBV6-5,TGTGCCAGCAGTCGATACACAGATACGCAGTATTTT,CASSRYTDTQYF
.,TRBJ2-7,.,TRBV27,.,CASSTSTGFSYEQYF
.,TRBJ1-3,.,TRBV7-3,TGTGCCAGCAGCTTACAAGGCTCTGGAAACACCATATATTTT,CASSLQGSGNTIYF
.,TRBJ1-1,TRBD1,TRBV7-2,TGTGCCAGCAGCTCCGGACAGGGCACTGAAGCTTTCTTT,CASSSGQGTEAFF
few,TRBJ1-2,.,TRBV7-2,TGTGCCAGCAGCTTAGATGACCGGGGCTACACCTTC,CASSLDDRGYTF
few,TRBJ2-1,TRBD2,TRBV29-1,TGCAGCGTTGAAGGGCTAGCGGGTTTCTCCTACAATGAGCAGTTCTTC,CSVEGLAGFSYNEQFF
.,TRBJ2-5,TRBD2,TRBV29-1,TGCAGCGTTACTGGGGGGACTAGCGCGGCAGAGACCCAGTACTTC,CSVTGGTSAAETQYF
once,TRBJ2-1,TRBD2,TRBV2,TGTGCCAGCAACTCGTTAGCGGGAGGTATGGGGGTTGAGCAGTTCTTC,CASNSLAGGMGVEQFF
.,TRBJ2-7,.,TRBV6-5,TGTGCCAGCCGTCCTAACGGGGCCCCTCTCGTCAATCAGTACTTC,CASRPNGAPLVNQYF
.,TRBJ1-5,.,TRBV19,TGTGCCAGTAGTATCAGGGGTGGTCAGCCCCAGCATTTT,CASSIRGGQPQHF
.,TRBJ1-5,.,TRBV30,TGTGCCTGGAGTTCCCCACGGGGGCATCAGCCCCAGCATTTT,CAWSSPRGHQPQHF
.,TRBJ2-5,.,TRBV15,TGTGCCACCAGCAGAGATATACCGGCGGGATTGTACCAAGAGACCCAGTACTTC,CATSRDIPAGLYQETQYF
.,TRBJ2-7,.,TRBV19,TGTGCCAGTAGTATTGGCGGGTTCTCCTCCTACGAGCAGTACTTC,CASSIGGFSSYEQYF
.,TRBJ1-5,.,TRBV10-3,TGTGCCACCAAAAGTAGGCGCAATCAGCCCCAGCATTTT,CATKSRRNQPQHF
.,TRBJ1-5,.,TRBV27,TGTGCCAGCAGTTTAGGAGGGGTCGGACAGCCCCAGCATTTT,CASSLGGVGQPQHF
.,TRBJ2-3,TRBD1,TRBV5-1,TGCGCCAGCAGCTACAGGGGTAGCACAGATACGCAGTATTTT,CASSYRGSTDTQYF
.,TRBJ1-4,.,TRBV11-2,TGTGCCAGCAGCTTAGGCAGGGGCGGAGAAAAACTGTTTTTT,CASSLGRGGEKLFF
.,TRBJ1-2,.,TRBV5-1,TGCGCCAGCAGCCTGGGGACGGCCGTTAACTATGGCTACACCTTC,CASSLGTAVNYGYTF
.,TRBJ1-5,.,TRBV5-1,TGCGCCAGCAGCTTGGACGGGGGGAATAGCAATCAGCCCCAGCATTTT,CASSLDGGNSNQPQHF
few,TRBJ2-7,.,TRBV2,TGTGCCACCTCGGGGGAGAGTTACGAGCAGTACTTC,CATSGESYEQYF
.,TRBJ2-2,.,TRBV6-5,TGTGCCAGCAGTCTGGGTGGGGGCCCCGGCGAGCTGTTTTTT,CASSLGGGPGELFF
.,TRBJ2-7,.,TRBV27,TGTGCCAGCAGTTTTCAACCGGGCTCAACCTACGAGCAGTACTTC,CASSFQPGSTYEQYF
.,TRBJ1-2,.,TRBV7-9,TGTGCCAGCAGCTTAGGAGCGTCCTATGGCTACACCTTC,CASSLGASYGYTF
.,TRBJ2-7,TRBD1,TRBV19,TGTGCCAGTGGCGAGGGGGCCAACGAGCAGTACTTC,CASGEGANEQYF
.,TRBJ2-5,.,TRBV14,TGTGCCAGCAGCCAAGGGCTAGCTGGCGCGGAGACCCAGTACTTC,CASSQGLAGAETQYF
few,TRBJ2-5,.,TRBV25-1,TGTGCCAGCAAACGGGACATTCAAGAGACCCAGTACTTC,CASKRDIQETQYF
few,TRBJ1-1,.,TRBV7-2,TGTGCCAGCAGCTTAGTCGCCGACCTATCGCCTGAAGCTTTCTTT,CASSLVADLSPEAFF
.,TRBJ1-1,.,TRBV7-8,TGTGCCAGCAGCCAGACCCCATGGAACACTGAAGCTTTCTTT,CASSQTPWNTEAFF
.,TRBJ2-2,.,TRBV29-1,TGCAGCGTTGTTATGAGTAGCTTGAACACCGGGGAGCTGTTTTTT,CSVVMSSLNTGELFF
few,TRBJ1-1,TRBD1,TRBV9,TGTGCCAGCAGCGGACAGGGGGACACTGAAGCTTTCTTT,CASSGQGDTEAFF
.,TRBJ2-7,TRBD2,TRBV28,TGTGCCAGCAGTTACTTTCTAGCGGGGACCTACGAGCAGTACTTC,CASSYFLAGTYEQYF
.,TRBJ1-6,TRBD1,TRBV7-6,TGTGCCAGCAGCTTATCGCTGGGACAGGCTGGTTCACCCCTCCACTTT,CASSLSLGQAGSPLHF
.,TRBJ1-1,TRBD1,TRBV7-8,TGTGCCAGCAGCTGGGACAGGCTACTTGAAGCTTTCTTT,CASSWDRLLEAFF
few,TRBJ2-1,TRBD2,TRBV14,TGTGCCAGCAGCCATCCCCTAGCGGGAGCCAATGAGCAGTTCTTC,CASSHPLAGANEQFF
.,TRBJ1-5,TRBD1,TRBV19,TGTGCCAGTCAACAGGGGGCGAACAGCCAGCCCCAGCATTTT,CASQQGANSQPQHF
.,TRBJ2-7,TRBD2,TRBV27,TGTGCCAGCAGCCATTCACTAGCGGGAAGCTACGAGCAGTACTTC,CASSHSLAGSYEQYF
.,TRBJ1-1,.,TRBV5-4,TGTGCCAGCAGCACCCCCCTGGATGGGGACACTGAAGCTTTCTTT,CASSTPLDGDTEAFF
.,TRBJ2-2,TRBD1,TRBV25-1,TGTGCCAGCAGTCCGATTGGGACAGGGGGCTCCGGGGAGCTGTTTTTT,CASSPIGTGGSGELFF
.,TRBJ2-7,TRBD1,TRBV6-5,TGTGCCAGCAGTCGCTCCGACAGGGGGGCATACGAGCAGTACTTC,CASSRSDRGAYEQYF
.,TRBJ2-7,.,TRBV20-1,TGCAGTGCTAGAGATTATGGAAAGCAGTACTTC,CSARDYGKQYF
few,TRBJ2-1,TRBD2,TRBV5-1,TGCGCCAGCTGGGAGGGGAATGAGCAGTTCTTC,CASWEGNEQFF
.,TRBJ2-3,.,TRBV30,TGTGCCTGGAGCAGGACTAGCACAGATACGCAGTATTTT,CAWSRTSTDTQYF
.,TRBJ2-2,TRBD2,TRBV5-4,TGTGCCAGCAGCTTCGCGGGAGGGCCTACCGGGGAGCTGTTTTTT,CASSFAGGPTGELFF
.,TRBJ2-7,.,TRBV6-5,TGTGCCAGCAGTTACCGGGCGGGGTCCTACGAGCAGTACTTC,CASSYRAGSYEQYF
once,TRBJ2-2,.,TRBV5-1,TGCGCCAGTGGGGGACAACGGGAGAACACCGGGGAGCTGTTTTTT,CASGGQRENTGELFF
.,TRBJ1-4,.,TRBV9,TGTGCCAGCAGCCCCACAAACAGGAACTCGGGAGAAAAACTGTTTTTT,CASSPTNRNSGEKLFF